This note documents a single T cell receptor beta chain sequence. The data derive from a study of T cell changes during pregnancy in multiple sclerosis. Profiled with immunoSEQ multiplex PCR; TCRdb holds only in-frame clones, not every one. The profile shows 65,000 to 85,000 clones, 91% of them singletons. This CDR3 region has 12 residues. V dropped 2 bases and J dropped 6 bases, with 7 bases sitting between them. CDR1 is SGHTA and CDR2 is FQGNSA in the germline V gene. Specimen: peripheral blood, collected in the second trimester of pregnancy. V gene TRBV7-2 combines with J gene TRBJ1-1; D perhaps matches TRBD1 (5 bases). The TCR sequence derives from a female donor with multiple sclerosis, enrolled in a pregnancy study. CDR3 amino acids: CASSLSRAEAFF. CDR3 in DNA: TGTGCCAGCAGCTTAAGCAGGGCTGAAGCTTTCTTT.